Shown below are 21 T cell receptor beta chains from a single sample sequenced in a study of cytotoxic CD8 clonotypes in ibrutinib-treated CLL. Here immunoSEQ multiplex PCR was the method, and the copy in TCRdb shows in-frame clones only, minus some. The table records around 310,000 clones, about 77% of them present only once. The sample in question was PBMCs, obtained before ibrutinib treatment. The receptors derive from a human donor with chronic lymphocytic leukemia.

A single count supports this clone. The V call is TRBV27, the J call TRBJ2-7, with 11 bases that match TRBD2. The CDR3 has 17 amino acids. V lost 3 bases, J lost 3 bases, and 10 bases stayed unmatched. Germline CDR1 and CDR2: MNHEY and SMNVEV (reference sequence). The CDR3 reads CASSLAGGGLAVYEQYF. The CDR3 bases are TGTGCCAGCAGTTTGGCCGGAGGGGGACTAGCGGTCTACGAGCAGTACTTC.

This clone appeared once. The chain recombines TRBV4-2 with TRBJ2-1; tentatively, D is TRBD2 (6 bases). Between the trimmed V and J ends, which lost 1 base and 1 base, there was a span of 17 bases. Germline CDR1 is LGHNA and CDR2 is YNFKEQ. There are 18 residues in the CDR3. The CDR3, as DNA: TGTGCCAGCAGCCAAGTTATGAGACTGGACTATTCCTACAATGAGCAGTTCTTC. Its protein is CASSQVMRLDYSYNEQFF.

CDR3 DNA sequence: TGTGCCAGTGGAGGCGGCGGGACAGGGCTCTACGAGCAGTACTTC. Amino acid sequence: CASGGGGTGLYEQYF. The V and J genes are TRBV27 and TRBJ2-7; 9 nucleotides line up with TRBD1. Germline trimming cut 9 bases from V and 3 bases from J; bases unmatched to any gene: 12. There are 15 residues in the CDR3. Germline values: CDR1 MNHEY, CDR2 SMNVEV (reference sequence).

The chain combines TRBV19 with TRBJ2-7; TRBD1 aligns across 7 bases. The germline V gene encodes CDR1 LNHDA and CDR2 SQIVND (reference sequence). The V gene end was trimmed by 1 base and the J gene end by 2 bases; junction bases not matched to a gene: 8. The CDR3 covers 16 residues. The CDR3 DNA follows: TGTGCCAGTAGTATAGGCGAACAGGGGTCTCCCTACGAGCAGTACTTC. This encodes CASSIGEQGSPYEQYF. The variable domain in full, completed from reference TRBV19 and TRBJ2-7, reads DGGITQSPKYLFRKEGQNVTLSCEQNLNHDAMYWYRQDPGQGLRLIYYSQIVNDFQKGDIAEGYSVSREKKESFPLTVTSAQKNPTAFYLCASSIGEQGSPYEQYFGPGTRLTVT.

This clone was observed a handful of times. The chain links TRBV5-6 to TRBJ1-2; 7 bases are a match to TRBD1. Per germline, CDR1 SGHDT and CDR2 YYEEEE. The CDR3 length is 13 residues. The ends lost 4 bases at V and 2 bases at J; junction bases unmatched: 2. CDR3 in amino acids: CASSETGNYGYTF. Written as DNA, the CDR3 is TGTGCCAGCAGCGAGACAGGGAACTATGGCTACACCTTC.

This clone was detected only once. V gene TRBV13 combines with J gene TRBJ2-7; D gene unclear. Looked up from germline, CDR1 is PRHDT and CDR2 is FYEKMQ (reference sequence). Deletions cut 5 bases from V and 3 bases from J, with 11 bases between. The CDR3 contains 13 residues. The CDR3 DNA reads TGTGCCAGCAGCGCGGTGAGAGGCTACGAGCAGTACTTC. Translating it yields CASSAVRGYEQYF.

The chain joins TRBV2 to TRBJ2-1; D call uncertain. Germline lookup yields CDR1 SNHLY and CDR2 FYNNEI. With 4 bases removed from V and 7 bases from J, the gap between germline ends came to 5 bases. The CDR3 is made up of 11 amino acids. CDR3 sequence (DNA): TGTGCCAGCAGTGGACGAAATGAGCAGTTCTTC. Translation: CASSGRNEQFF.

The rearrangement links TRBV27 to TRBJ2-2, with TRBD2 identical over 9 bases. Germline lookup yields CDR1 MNHEY and CDR2 SMNVEV (reference sequence). The V and J ends lost 6 bases and 2 bases, in that order; junction bases with no gene match: 4. This CDR3 region has 15 residues. The CDR3 sequence is CASRGLALNTGELFF. The CDR3 nucleotides are TGTGCCAGCAGGGGACTAGCCCTAAACACCGGGGAGCTGTTTTTT.

V usage is TRBV10-3 and J usage is TRBJ2-7, with D possibly being TRBD1 (5 bases). The CDR3 has 16 amino acids. Germline V gene sequence: CDR1 ENHRY, CDR2 SYGVKD. With 2 bases removed from V and 2 bases from J, the gap between germline ends came to 16 bases. CDR3 nucleotide sequence: TGTGCCATCAGTGAGAAAAAGGGGCCAGCTACCTACGAGCAGTACTTC. It encodes CAISEKKGPATYEQYF.

The chain couples TRBV11-2 to TRBJ2-7; maybe TRBD2 (6 bases). This CDR3 contains 14 residues. The V end was cut by 5 bases, the J end by 3 bases, with 14 bases between. Germline-derived CDR1 and CDR2 are SGHAT and FQNNGV. This chain's CDR3 is CASSHPGGIYEQYF. CDR3 nucleotide sequence: TGTGCCAGCAGCCACCCAGGAGGGATCTACGAGCAGTACTTC.

A few counts support this clone. The gene calls are TRBV5-1 and TRBJ1-2; unclear D gene. Per the germline V gene, CDR1 is SGHRS and CDR2 is YFSETQ. The CDR3 sequence is 13 residues long. V was clipped by 0 bases and J by 4 bases, with 7 bases between them. CDR3 bases: TGCGCCAGCAGCTTGGGTCTCTTCTATGGCTACACCTTC. Translating gives CASSLGLFYGYTF.

The genes are TRBV25-1 and TRBJ2-7; no firm D call. CDR1 is MGHDK, CDR2 SYGVNS, per germline. With 1 base removed from V and 0 bases from J, the gap between germline ends came to 7 bases. CDR3 length: 14 amino acids. CDR3 loop: CASSESPLSYEQYF. DNA for the CDR3: TGTGCCAGCAGTGAATCCCCGCTCTCCTACGAGCAGTACTTC.

In this sample, this clone turned up a few times. The J gene is TRBJ1-2, the V gene TRBV6-5, with 7 bases aligning to TRBD1. From germline, CDR1 is MNHEY and CDR2 SVGAGI. The CDR3 extends over 13 amino acids. V lost 6 bases, J lost 8 bases, and 9 bases stayed unmatched. The CDR3 here is CASSPTGRRGYTF. In nucleotides, the CDR3 is TGTGCCAGCAGCCCGACAGGGCGGCGCGGCTACACCTTC.

This clone was detected only a few times. J is TRBJ2-1 and V is TRBV11-1; TRBD1 agrees at 8 bases. Trimming removed 3 bases from V and 8 bases from J; junction bases left unmatched: 6. Germline CDR1 reads SGHAT; CDR2 reads FQDESV (reference sequence). The CDR3 length is 14 residues. As DNA, the CDR3 is TGTGCCAGCAGCTTCGGACAGGGTGGGGATGAGCAGTTCTTC. Translated: CASSFGQGGDEQFF.

This clone was counted a few times. The chain recombines TRBV4-3 with TRBJ2-3; TRBD2 is a possible D gene (5 bases). Germline V lookup: CDR1 LGHNA, CDR2 YSLEER. Trimming pared 5 bases from V and 10 bases from J, leaving 16 bases between. The CDR3 consists of 13 residues. Here the CDR3 reads CASSSKSGSSQYF. CDR3 in DNA: TGCGCCAGCAGCAGTAAATCTGGGAGTTCGCAGTATTTT.

This sequence joins TRBV2 and TRBJ1-2, with D maybe TRBD1 (5 bases). Germline V gene data show CDR1 as SNHLY and CDR2 as FYNNEI. The CDR3 runs to 14 residues. With 2 bases removed from V and 8 bases from J, the gap between germline ends came to 15 bases. DNA of the CDR3: TGTGCCAGCAGTGAACAGGGTAGTGGCGTCGGCTACACCTTC. Its protein product is CASSEQGSGVGYTF.

The chain uses TRBV6-5 and TRBJ1-2; TRBD1 matches at 8 bases. Unmatched junction bases numbered 4, after V lost 6 bases and J lost 7 bases. Germline lookup yields CDR1 MNHEY and CDR2 SVGAGI. The CDR3 spans 12 residues. The CDR3 loop is CASSRGRTGYTF. The CDR3 DNA reads TGTGCCAGCAGCAGGGGGCGCACTGGCTACACCTTC.

This chain's CDR3 is CASRRGSGGDEQYF. In DNA, the CDR3 is TGTGCCAGCAGACGAGGGTCTGGTGGGGACGAGCAGTACTTC. The chain recombines TRBV6-5 with TRBJ2-7; possibly TRBD2 for D (5 bases). The V end was cut by 6 bases, the J end by 5 bases, with 17 bases between. The length of the CDR3 is 14 residues. Per the germline V gene, CDR1 is MNHEY and CDR2 is SVGAGI.

This clone has more than one count but fewer than ten. This sequence joins TRBV30 and TRBJ2-7; 13 bases match TRBD2. The CDR3 has 17 residues. Germline V gene data show CDR1 as GTSNPN and CDR2 as SVGIG (reference sequence). The CDR3 reads CAGRMRLAGGASVEQYF. CDR3 in DNA: TGTGCGGGTCGTATGAGACTAGCGGGAGGAGCAAGTGTCGAGCAGTACTTC.

The rearrangement uses TRBV18 and TRBJ2-1; 7 bases agree with TRBD1. The V segment lost 0 bases and the J segment 4 bases; nucleotides outside the gene matches: 6. The CDR3 loop spans 16 amino acids. The germline V gene has CDR1 KGHSH and CDR2 LQKENI. The CDR3 here is CASSPPSGGSYNEQFF. DNA of the CDR3: TGTGCCAGCTCACCACCGTCAGGGGGATCGTACAATGAGCAGTTCTTC.

The V and J genes are TRBV27 and TRBJ1-1; D possibly corresponds to TRBD1 (6 bases). Germline loops: CDR1 MNHEY, CDR2 SMNVEV (reference sequence). The CDR3 runs 12 residues. V lost 6 bases to trimming and J lost 8 bases, with 13 bases between them. The CDR3 region is CASRVGASEAFF. The CDR3 DNA reads TGTGCCAGCAGGGTGGGGGCGAGCGAAGCTTTCTTT.